The next 4 T cell receptor beta chains were all read from a single sample in a study. The sorted Tregs were CD4+CD25+CD127-/low cells. TCRdb re-called the 5' RACE reads through MiXCR, storing one row per CDR3 protein. The repertoire consists of around 30,000 distinct CDR3 sequences, with 27% occurring once and the leading ten covering over 2%. Sequencing used tumor-infiltrating Tregs sorted from the breast tumor. These receptors were collected from a female donor with breast cancer.

This sequence joins TRBV20-1 and TRBJ2-4; D assignment may be TRBD1 or TRBD2 (5 bases each). CDR1 is DFQATT, CDR2 SNEGSKA, per germline (reference sequence). This CDR3 contains 13 residues. V shed 6 bases and J shed 9 bases, with 18 bases lying between them. CDR3 nucleotide sequence: TGCAGTGCCCTAGAGGGGCAAAACGCCATTCAGTACTTC. This gives the protein CSALEGQNAIQYF.

This clonotype was seen more than once but under ten times. The chain has TRBV11-2 and TRBJ1-1, with D possibly TRBD1 on 5 matching bases. CDR1 and CDR2 (germline): SGHAT, FQNNGV. This CDR3 contains 14 residues. Trimming cost V 1 base and J 5 bases, with 11 bases left between them. CDR3 nucleotides: TGTGCCAGCAGCTTAGTAATCCAGGGTACTGAAGCTTTCTTT. It yields the protein CASSLVIQGTEAFF.

Concerning this clonotype itself: The conserved phenylalanine or tryptophan normally closing the CDR3 is absent here, so this likely arose from a read error. CDR3 in amino acids: CASSQDPQGDYGYTI. Here the CDR3 DNA reads TGCGCCAGCAGCCAAGACCCCCAGGGGGACTATGGCTACACCATC. J is TRBJ1-2 and V is TRBV4-1; TRBD1 aligns across 7 bases. Germline lookup yields CDR1 MGHRA and CDR2 YSYEKL. Trimming cost V 0 bases and J 3 bases; bases outside gene matches: 4. CDR3 size: 15 residues.

The sample holds many counts of this clonotype. The V call is TRBV6-5, the J call TRBJ2-1, with a possible D match to TRBD1 (6 bases). This CDR3 contains 14 residues. V lost 6 bases, J lost 4 bases, and 13 bases lay in between. Looked up from germline, CDR1 is MNHEY and CDR2 is SVGAGI. This CDR3 reads CASSPDRIYNEQFF. The DNA of the CDR3 is TGTGCCAGCAGCCCCGACAGGATATACAATGAGCAGTTCTTC.